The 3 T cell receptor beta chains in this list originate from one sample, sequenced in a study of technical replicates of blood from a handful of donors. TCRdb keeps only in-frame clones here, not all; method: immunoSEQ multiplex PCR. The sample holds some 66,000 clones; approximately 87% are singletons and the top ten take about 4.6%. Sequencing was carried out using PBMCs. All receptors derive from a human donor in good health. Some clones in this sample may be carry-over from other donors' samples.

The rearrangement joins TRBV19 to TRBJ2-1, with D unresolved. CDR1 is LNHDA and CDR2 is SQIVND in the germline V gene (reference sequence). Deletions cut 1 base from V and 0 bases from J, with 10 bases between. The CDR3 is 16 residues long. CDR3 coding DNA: TGTGCCAGTAGTATAGCCACCGGTAGCTCCTACAATGAGCAGTTCTTC. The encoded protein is CASSIATGSSYNEQFF.

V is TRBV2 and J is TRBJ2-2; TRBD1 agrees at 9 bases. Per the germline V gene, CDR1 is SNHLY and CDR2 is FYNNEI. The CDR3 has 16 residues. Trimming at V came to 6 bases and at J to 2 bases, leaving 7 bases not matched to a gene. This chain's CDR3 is CASSLGQGLNTGELFF. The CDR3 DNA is TGTGCCAGCAGCCTGGGACAGGGACTAAACACCGGGGAGCTGTTTTTT.

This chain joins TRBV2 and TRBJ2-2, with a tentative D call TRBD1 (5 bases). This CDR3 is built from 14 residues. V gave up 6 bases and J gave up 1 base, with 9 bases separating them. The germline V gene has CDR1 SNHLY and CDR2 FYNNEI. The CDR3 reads CASSPDRNTGELFF. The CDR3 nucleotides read TGTGCCAGCAGCCCCGACAGGAACACCGGGGAGCTGTTTTTT. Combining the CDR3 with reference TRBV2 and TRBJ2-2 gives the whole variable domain EPEVTQTPSHQVTQMGQEVILRCVPISNHLYFYWYRQILGQKVEFLVSFYNNEISEKSEIFDDQFSVERPDGSNFTLKIRSTKLEDSAMYFCASSPDRNTGELFFGEGSRLTVL.